This TCR beta chain derives from a study of identical twins. Study observations and caveats: Cord blood beta clonotypes present at high abundance carried fewer insertions; no such pattern appeared in memory repertoires.

About this clonotype itself: Its antigen is undetermined.

From the 5' RACE reads, TCRdb called clonotypes with MiXCR, one entry per CDR3 protein. This table has 400,000 to 650,000 distinct CDR3 sequences, 20% to 25% appearing once. This CDR3 spans 14 amino acids. Per germline, CDR1 MNHNS and CDR2 SASEGT. The V end lost 6 bases, the J end lost 2 bases, and 13 bases lay between the germline ends. This sample also belongs to another study, concerning T cells expressing NK-cell markers.

V is TRBV6-1 and J is TRBJ1-1, with a possible D match to TRBD1 (5 bases). Source material: CD4+ T cells sorted from blood. The sequence was collected from a young woman in good health. The CDR3 coding sequence is TGTGCCAGCAGCCCACCCGACAGTAACACTGAAGCTTTCTTT. This sequence encodes CASSPPDSNTEAFF.